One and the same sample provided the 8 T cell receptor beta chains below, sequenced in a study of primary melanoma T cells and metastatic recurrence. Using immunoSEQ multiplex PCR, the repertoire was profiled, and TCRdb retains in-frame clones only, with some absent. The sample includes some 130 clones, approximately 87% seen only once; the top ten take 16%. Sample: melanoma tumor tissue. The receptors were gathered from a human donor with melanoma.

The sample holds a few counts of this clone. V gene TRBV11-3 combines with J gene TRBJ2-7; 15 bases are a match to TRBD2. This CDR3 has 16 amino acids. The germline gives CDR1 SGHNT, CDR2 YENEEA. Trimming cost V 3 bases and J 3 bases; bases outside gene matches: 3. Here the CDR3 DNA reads TGTGCCAGCAGCTTGGGACTAGCGGGAGGCCGCTACGAGCAGTACTTC. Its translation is CASSLGLAGGRYEQYF. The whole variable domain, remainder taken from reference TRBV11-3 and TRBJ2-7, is EAGVVQSPRYKIIEKKQPVAFWCNPISGHNTLYWYLQNLGQGPELLIRYENEEAVDDSQLPKDRFSAERLKGVDSTLKIQPAELGDSAVYLCASSLGLAGGRYEQYFGPGTRLTVT.

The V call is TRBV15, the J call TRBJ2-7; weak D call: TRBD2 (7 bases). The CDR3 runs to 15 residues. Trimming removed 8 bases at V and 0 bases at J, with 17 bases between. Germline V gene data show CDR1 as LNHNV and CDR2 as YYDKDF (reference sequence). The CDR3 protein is CATARDRGASYEQYF. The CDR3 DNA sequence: TGTGCCACCGCCCGGGATCGGGGGGCCTCCTACGAGCAGTACTTC.

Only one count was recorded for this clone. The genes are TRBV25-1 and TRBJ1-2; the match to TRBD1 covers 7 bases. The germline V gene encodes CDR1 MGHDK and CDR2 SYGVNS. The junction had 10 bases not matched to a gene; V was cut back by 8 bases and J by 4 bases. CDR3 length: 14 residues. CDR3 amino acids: CASSRGQEIYGYTF. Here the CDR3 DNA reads TGTGCCAGCTCACGTGGACAGGAGATCTATGGCTACACCTTC.

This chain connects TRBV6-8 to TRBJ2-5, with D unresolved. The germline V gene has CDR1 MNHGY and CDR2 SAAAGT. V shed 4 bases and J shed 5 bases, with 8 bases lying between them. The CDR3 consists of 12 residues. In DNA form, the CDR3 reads TGTGCCAGCAGTTCCCACTTTGAGACCCAGTACTTC. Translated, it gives CASSSHFETQYF.

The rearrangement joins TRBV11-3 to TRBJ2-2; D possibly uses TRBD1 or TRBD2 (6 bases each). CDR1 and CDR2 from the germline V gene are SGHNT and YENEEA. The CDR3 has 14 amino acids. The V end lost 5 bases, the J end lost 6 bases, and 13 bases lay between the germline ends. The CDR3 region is CASSPGAPAGELFF. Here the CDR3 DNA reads TGTGCCAGCAGCCCGGGGGCGCCGGCCGGGGAGCTGTTTTTT.

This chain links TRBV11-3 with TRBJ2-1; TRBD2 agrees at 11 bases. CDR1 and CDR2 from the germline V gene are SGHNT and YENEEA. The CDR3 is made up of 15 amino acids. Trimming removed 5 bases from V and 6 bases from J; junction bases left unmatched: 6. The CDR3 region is CASSLGLAEVNEQFF. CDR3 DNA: TGTGCCAGCAGCCTGGGACTAGCGGAGGTCAATGAGCAGTTCTTC. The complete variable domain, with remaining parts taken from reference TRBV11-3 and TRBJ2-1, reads EAGVVQSPRYKIIEKKQPVAFWCNPISGHNTLYWYLQNLGQGPELLIRYENEEAVDDSQLPKDRFSAERLKGVDSTLKIQPAELGDSAVYLCASSLGLAEVNEQFFGPGTRLTVL.

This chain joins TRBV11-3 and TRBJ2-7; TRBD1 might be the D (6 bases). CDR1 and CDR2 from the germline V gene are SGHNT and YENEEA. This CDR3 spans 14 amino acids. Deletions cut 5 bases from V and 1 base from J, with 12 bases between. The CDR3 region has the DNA TGTGCCAGCAGCGACCCCAGGGGATCCTACGAGCAGTACTTC. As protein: CASSDPRGSYEQYF.

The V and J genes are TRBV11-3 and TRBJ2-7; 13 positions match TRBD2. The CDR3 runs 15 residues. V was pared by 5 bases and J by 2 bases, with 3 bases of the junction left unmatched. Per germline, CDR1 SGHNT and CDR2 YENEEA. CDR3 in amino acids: CASSATSGRAYEQYF. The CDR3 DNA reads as TGTGCCAGCAGCGCAACTAGCGGGAGGGCCTACGAGCAGTACTTC.